This record covers a single T cell receptor (beta chain). This sample was taken from a study of blood T cell repertoires in COVID-19. About the study: Donors in the United States, Italy and Spain gave samples during acute or convalescent COVID-19.

Clones were read by immunoSEQ multiplex PCR, and TCRdb kept only the in-frame ones, dropping some. The sample shows roughly 190,000 clones, less than 90% of them seen only once. V shed 3 bases and J shed 2 bases, with 8 bases lying between them. This CDR3 is 12 amino acids long. Germline V gene sequence: CDR1 GTSNPN, CDR2 SVGIG (reference sequence). The receptor's source is a human donor in a cohort sampled during active COVID-19. The source material was peripheral blood. This chain joins TRBV30 and TRBJ2-7; D ambiguous. The CDR3 DNA follows: TGTGCCTGGAGGCGACAACCCTACGAGCAGTACTTC. Translated, it gives CAWRRQPYEQYF.